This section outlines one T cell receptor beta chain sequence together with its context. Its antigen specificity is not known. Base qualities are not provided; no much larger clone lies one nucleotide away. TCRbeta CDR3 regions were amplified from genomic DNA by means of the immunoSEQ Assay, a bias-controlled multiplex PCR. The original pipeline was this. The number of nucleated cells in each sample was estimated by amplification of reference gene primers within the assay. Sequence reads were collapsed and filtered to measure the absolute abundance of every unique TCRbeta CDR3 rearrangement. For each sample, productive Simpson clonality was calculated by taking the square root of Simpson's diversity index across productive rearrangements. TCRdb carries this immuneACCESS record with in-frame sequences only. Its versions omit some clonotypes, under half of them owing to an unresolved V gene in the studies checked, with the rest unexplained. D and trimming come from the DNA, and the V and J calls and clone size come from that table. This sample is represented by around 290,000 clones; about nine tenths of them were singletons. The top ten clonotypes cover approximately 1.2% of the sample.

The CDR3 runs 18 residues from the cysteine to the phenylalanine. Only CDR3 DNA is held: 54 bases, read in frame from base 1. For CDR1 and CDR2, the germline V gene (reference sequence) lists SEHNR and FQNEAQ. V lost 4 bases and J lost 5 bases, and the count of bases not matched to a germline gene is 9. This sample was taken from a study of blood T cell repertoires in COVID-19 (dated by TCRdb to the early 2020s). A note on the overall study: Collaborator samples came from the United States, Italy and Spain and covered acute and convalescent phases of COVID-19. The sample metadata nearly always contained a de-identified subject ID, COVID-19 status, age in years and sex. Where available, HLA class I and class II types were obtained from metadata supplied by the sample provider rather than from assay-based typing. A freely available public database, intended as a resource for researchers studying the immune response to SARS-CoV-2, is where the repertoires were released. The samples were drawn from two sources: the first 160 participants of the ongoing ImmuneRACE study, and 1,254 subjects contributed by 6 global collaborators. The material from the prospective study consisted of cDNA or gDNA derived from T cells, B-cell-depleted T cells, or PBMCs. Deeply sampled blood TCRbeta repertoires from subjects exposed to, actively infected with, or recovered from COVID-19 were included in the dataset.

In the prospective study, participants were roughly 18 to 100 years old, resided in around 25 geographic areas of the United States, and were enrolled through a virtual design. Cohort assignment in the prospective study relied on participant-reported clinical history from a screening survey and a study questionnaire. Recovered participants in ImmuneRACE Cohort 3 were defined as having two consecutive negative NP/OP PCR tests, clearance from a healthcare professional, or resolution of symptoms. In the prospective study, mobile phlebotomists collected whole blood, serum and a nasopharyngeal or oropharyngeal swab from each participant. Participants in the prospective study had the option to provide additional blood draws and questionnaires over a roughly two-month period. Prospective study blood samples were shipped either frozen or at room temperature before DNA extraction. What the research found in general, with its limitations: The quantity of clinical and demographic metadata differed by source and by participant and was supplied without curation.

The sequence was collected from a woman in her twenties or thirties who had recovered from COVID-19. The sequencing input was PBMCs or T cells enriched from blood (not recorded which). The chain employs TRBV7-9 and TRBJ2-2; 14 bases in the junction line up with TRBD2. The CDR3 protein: CASSSGLAGDPGTGELFF. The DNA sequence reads TGTGCCAGCAGCTCGGGACTAGCGGGAGACCCGGGAACCGGGGAGCTGTTTTTT.